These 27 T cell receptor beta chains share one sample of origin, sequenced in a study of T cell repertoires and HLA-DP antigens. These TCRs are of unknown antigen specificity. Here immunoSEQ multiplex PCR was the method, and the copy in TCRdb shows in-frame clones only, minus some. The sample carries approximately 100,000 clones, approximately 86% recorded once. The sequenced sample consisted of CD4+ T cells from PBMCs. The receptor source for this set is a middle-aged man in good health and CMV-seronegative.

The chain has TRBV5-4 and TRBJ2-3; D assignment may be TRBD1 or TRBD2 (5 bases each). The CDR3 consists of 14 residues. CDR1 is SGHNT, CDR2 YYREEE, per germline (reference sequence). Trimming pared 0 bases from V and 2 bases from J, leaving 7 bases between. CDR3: CASSLGDPTDTQYF. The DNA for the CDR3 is TGTGCCAGCAGCTTGGGGGACCCCACAGATACGCAGTATTTT. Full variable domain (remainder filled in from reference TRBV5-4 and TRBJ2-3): ETGVTQSPTHLIKTRGQQVTLRCSSQSGHNTVSWYQQALGQGPQFIFQYYREEENGRGNFPPRFSGLQFPNYSSELNVNALELDDSALYLCASSLGDPTDTQYFGPGTRLTVL.

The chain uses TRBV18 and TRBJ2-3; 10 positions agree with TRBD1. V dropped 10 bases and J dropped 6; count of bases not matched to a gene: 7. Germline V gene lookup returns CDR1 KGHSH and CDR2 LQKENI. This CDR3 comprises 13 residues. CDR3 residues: CATRGQGSDTQYF. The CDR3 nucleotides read TGTGCCACCCGGGGACAGGGGTCTGATACGCAGTATTTT.

CDR3 DNA: TGTGCCATCAGTGAGTCGGCCCGGACCAGTCAGCCCCAGCATTTT. Translating gives CAISESARTSQPQHF. The genes are TRBV10-3 and TRBJ1-5; the D is unclear. The germline V gene encodes CDR1 ENHRY and CDR2 SYGVKD. Trimming pared 0 bases from V and 6 bases from J, leaving 12 bases between. The length of the CDR3 is 15 residues.

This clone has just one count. The CDR3 region is CASSQRQTTNEKLFF. The DNA of the CDR3 is TGTGCCAGCAGCCAAAGACAAACAACTAATGAAAAACTGTTTTTT. The V and J genes are TRBV7-2 and TRBJ1-4; D is unresolved. Germline CDR1 is SGHTA and CDR2 is FQGNSA. V was pared by 5 bases and J by 0 bases, with 10 bases between. This CDR3 contains 15 residues.

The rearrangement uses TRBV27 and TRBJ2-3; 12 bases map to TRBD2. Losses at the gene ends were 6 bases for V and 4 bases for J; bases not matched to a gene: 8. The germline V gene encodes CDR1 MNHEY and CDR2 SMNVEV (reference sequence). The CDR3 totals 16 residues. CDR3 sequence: CASRFLAGGDPDTQYF. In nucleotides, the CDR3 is TGTGCCAGCAGATTCCTAGCGGGGGGGGATCCAGATACGCAGTATTTT.

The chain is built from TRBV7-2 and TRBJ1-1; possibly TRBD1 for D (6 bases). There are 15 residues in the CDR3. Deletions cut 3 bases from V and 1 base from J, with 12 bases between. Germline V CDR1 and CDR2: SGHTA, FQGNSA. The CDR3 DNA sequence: TGTGCCAGCAGCTTGGCACAGGGTAGGAACACTGAAGCTTTCTTT. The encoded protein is CASSLAQGRNTEAFF.

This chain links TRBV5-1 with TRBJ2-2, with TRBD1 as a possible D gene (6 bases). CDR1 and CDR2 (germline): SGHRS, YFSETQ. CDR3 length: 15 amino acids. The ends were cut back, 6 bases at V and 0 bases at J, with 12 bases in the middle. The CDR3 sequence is CASKFGTTNTGELFF. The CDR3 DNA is TGCGCCAGCAAATTCGGGACAACGAACACCGGGGAGCTGTTTTTT.

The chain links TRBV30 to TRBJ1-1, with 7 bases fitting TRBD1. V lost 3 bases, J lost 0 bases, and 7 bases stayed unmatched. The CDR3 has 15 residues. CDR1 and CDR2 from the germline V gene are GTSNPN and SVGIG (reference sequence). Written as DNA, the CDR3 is TGTGCCTGGAGCCTCCGGGACAGAGTGAACACTGAAGCTTTCTTT. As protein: CAWSLRDRVNTEAFF.

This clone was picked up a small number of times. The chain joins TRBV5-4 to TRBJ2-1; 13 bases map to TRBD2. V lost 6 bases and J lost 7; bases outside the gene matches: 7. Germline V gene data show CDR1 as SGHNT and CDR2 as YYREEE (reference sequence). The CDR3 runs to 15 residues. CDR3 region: CASTILAGGWNEQFF. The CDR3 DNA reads TGTGCCAGCACCATACTAGCGGGGGGGTGGAATGAGCAGTTCTTC.

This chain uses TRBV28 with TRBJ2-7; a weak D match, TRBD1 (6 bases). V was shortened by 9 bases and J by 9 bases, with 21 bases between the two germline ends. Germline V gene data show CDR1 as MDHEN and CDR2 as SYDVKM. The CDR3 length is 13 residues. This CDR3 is CASLDRFSSPQYF. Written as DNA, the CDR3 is TGTGCCAGTCTTGACAGGTTCTCCTCGCCGCAGTACTTC.

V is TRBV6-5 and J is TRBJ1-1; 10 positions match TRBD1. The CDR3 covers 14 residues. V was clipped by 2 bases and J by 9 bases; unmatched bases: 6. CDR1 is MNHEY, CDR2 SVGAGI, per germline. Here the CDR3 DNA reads TGTGCCAGCAGTTACGTTGTGGGACAGGGGAAAGCTTTCTTT. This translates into CASSYVVGQGKAFF.

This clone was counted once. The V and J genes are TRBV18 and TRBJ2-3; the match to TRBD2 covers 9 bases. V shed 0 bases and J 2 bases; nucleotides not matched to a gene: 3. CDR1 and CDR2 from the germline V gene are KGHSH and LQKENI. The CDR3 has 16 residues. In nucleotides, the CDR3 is TGTGCCAGCTCACCACCGGCGGGGGGGCTCACAGATACGCAGTATTTT. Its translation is CASSPPAGGLTDTQYF.

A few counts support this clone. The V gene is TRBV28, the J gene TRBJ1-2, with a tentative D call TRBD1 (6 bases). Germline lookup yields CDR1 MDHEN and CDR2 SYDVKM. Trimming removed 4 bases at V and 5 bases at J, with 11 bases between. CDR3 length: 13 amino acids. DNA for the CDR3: TGTGCCAGCAGTTCTCTACAGGGATATGGCTACACCTTC. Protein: CASSSLQGYGYTF.

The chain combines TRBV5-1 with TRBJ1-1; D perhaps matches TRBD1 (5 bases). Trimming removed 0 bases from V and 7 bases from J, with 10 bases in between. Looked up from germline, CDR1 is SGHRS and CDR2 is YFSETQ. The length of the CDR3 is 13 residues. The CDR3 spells CASSLAQGYEAFF. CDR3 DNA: TGCGCCAGCAGCTTGGCCCAGGGTTATGAAGCTTTCTTT. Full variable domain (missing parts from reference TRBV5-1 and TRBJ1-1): KAGVTQTPRYLIKTRGQQVTLSCSPISGHRSVSWYQQTPGQGLQFLFEYFSETQRNKGNFPGRFSGRQFSNSRSEMNVSTLELGDSALYLCASSLAQGYEAFFGQGTRLTVV.

CDR3 sequence: CASSLDGWEEGETQYF. CDR3 bases: TGTGCCAGCAGCTTAGATGGGTGGGAGGAAGGAGAGACCCAGTACTTC. The gene calls are TRBV11-2 and TRBJ2-5; D is possibly TRBD2 (6 bases). CDR3 size: 16 residues. The V gene's germline CDR1 is SGHAT and CDR2 FQNNGV. V was cut by 0 bases and J by 4 bases, with 15 bases left in between.

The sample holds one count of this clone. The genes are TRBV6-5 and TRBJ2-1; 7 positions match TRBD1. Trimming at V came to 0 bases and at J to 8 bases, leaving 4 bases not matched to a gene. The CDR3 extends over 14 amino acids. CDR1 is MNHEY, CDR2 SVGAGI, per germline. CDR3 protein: CASSYSPGGHEQFF. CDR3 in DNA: TGTGCCAGCAGTTACTCACCAGGGGGACATGAGCAGTTCTTC.

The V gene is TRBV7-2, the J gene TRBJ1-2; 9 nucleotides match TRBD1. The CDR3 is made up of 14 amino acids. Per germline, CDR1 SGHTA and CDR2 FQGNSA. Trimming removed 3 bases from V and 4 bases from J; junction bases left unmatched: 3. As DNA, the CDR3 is TGTGCCAGCAGCTTTCCGGGACAGGGCTATGGCTACACCTTC. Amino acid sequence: CASSFPGQGYGYTF.

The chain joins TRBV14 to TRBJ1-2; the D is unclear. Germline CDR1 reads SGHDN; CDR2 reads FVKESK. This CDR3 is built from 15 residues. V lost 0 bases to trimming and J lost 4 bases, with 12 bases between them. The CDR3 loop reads CASSQDIRGTYGYTF. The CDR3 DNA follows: TGTGCCAGCAGCCAAGATATCCGGGGTACCTATGGCTACACCTTC.

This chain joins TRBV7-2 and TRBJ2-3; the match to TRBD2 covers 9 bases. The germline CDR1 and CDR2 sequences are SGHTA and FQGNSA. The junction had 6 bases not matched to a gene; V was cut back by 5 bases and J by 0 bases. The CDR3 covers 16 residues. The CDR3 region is CASSETSGASTDTQYF. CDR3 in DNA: TGTGCCAGCAGCGAGACTAGCGGAGCTAGCACAGATACGCAGTATTTT.

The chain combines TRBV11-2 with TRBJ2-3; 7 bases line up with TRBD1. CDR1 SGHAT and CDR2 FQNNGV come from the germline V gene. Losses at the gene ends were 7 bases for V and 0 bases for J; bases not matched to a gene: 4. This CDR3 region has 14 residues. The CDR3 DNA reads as TGTGCCAGCAAACAGGGGCGGAGCACAGATACGCAGTATTTT. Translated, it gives CASKQGRSTDTQYF.

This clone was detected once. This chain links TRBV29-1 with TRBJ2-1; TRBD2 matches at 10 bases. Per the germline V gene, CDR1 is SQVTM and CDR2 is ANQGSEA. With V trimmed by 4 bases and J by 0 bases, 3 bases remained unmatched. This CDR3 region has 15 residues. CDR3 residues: CSVGSGGSSYNEQFF. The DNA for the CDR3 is TGCAGCGTTGGTAGCGGGGGGAGCTCCTACAATGAGCAGTTCTTC.

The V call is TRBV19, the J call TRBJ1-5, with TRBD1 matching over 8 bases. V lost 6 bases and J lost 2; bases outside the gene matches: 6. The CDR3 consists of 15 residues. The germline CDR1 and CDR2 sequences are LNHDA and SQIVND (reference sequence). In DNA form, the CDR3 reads TGTGCCAGTAGGCCGGCAGGGGGCGGCAATCAGCCCCAGCATTTT. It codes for CASRPAGGGNQPQHF.

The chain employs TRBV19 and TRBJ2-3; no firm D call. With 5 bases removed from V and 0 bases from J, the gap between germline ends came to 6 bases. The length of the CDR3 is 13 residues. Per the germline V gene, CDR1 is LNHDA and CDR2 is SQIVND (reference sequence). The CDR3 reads CASSYSSTDTQYF. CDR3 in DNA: TGTGCCAGTAGTTACAGTAGCACAGATACGCAGTATTTT. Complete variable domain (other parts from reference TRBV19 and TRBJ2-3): DGGITQSPKYLFRKEGQNVTLSCEQNLNHDAMYWYRQDPGQGLRLIYYSQIVNDFQKGDIAEGYSVSREKKESFPLTVTSAQKNPTAFYLCASSYSSTDTQYFGPGTRLTVL.

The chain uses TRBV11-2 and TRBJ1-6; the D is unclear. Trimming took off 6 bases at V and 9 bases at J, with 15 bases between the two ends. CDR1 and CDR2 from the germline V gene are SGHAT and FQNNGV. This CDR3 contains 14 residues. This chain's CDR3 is CASRIVSGISPLHF. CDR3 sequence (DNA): TGTGCCAGCAGGATCGTATCAGGAATTTCACCCCTCCACTTT.

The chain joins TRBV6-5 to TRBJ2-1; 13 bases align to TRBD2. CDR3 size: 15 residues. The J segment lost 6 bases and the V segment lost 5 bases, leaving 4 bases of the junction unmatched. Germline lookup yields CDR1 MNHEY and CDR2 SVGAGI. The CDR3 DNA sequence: TGTGCCAGCAGTCCGGGACTAGCGGGATCCAATGAGCAGTTCTTC. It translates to CASSPGLAGSNEQFF.

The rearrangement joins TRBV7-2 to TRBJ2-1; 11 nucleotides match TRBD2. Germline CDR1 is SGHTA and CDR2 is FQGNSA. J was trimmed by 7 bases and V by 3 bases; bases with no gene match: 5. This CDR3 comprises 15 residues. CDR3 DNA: TGTGCCAGCAGCTTGACTAGCGGGGAGAATAATGAGCAGTTCTTC. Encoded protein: CASSLTSGENNEQFF. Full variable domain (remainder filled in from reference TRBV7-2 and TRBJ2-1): GAGVSQSPSNKVTEKGKDVELRCDPISGHTALYWYRQSLGQGLEFLIYFQGNSAPDKSGLPSDRFSAERTGGSVSTLTIQRTQQEDSAVYLCASSLTSGENNEQFFGPGTRLTVL.

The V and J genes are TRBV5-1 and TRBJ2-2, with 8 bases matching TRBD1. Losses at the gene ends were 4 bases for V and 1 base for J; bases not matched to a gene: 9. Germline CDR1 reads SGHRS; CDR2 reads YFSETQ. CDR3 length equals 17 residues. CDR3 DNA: TGCGCCAGCAGCCCGGGACTGGGGACAGGGAACACCGGGGAGCTGTTTTTT. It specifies CASSPGLGTGNTGELFF.